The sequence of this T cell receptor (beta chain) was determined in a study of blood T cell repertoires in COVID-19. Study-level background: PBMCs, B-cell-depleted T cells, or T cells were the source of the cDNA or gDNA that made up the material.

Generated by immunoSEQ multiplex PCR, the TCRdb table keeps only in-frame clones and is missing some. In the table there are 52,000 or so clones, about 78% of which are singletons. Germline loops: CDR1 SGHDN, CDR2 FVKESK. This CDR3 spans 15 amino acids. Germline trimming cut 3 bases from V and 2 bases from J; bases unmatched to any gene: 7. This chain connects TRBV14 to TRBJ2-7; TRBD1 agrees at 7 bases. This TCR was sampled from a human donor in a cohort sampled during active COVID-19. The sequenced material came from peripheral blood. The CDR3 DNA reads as TGTGCCAGCAGCCAGGGGATCGGGACAGCCTACGAGCAGTACTTC. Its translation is CASSQGIGTAYEQYF.